One sample yielded the 25 T cell receptor beta chains listed below, sequenced in a study of blood T cell repertoires in COVID-19. The data were produced by immunoSEQ multiplex PCR, yet TCRdb's version contains in-frame clones alone and is incomplete. The data show 85,000 to 100,000 clones, just over 90% seen once. Source material: peripheral blood. The receptor set was obtained from a man in his sixties with acute or convalescent COVID-19.

This clone was seen once. The chain joins TRBV19 to TRBJ2-3, with D possibly being TRBD2 (7 bases). Germline CDR1 reads LNHDA; CDR2 reads SQIVND (reference sequence). Deletions cut 5 bases from V and 2 bases from J, with 14 bases between. The CDR3 covers 15 residues. The CDR3 loop reads CASSPRGAPTDTQYF. For the CDR3, the DNA is TGTGCCAGTAGTCCCCGGGGGGCCCCCACAGATACGCAGTATTTT.

The chain carries TRBV4-2 and TRBJ1-2; no definite D call. The CDR3 runs 15 residues. Per the germline V gene, CDR1 is LGHNA and CDR2 is YNFKEQ. V was clipped by 4 bases and J by 0 bases, with 12 bases between them. CDR3 sequence: CASSRLGSANYGYTF. CDR3 sequence (DNA): TGTGCCAGCAGCCGGCTAGGCTCAGCTAACTATGGCTACACCTTC.

The V call is TRBV6-5, the J call TRBJ1-2, with a weak D call TRBD1 (6 bases). The CDR3 totals 15 residues. The germline V gene has CDR1 MNHEY and CDR2 SVGAGI. V lost 4 bases and J 7 bases, leaving 19 bases between the germline ends. In DNA, the CDR3 is TGTGCCAGCAGTTTGACGGCGGGGGCTTGGCGTGGCTACACCTTC. It encodes CASSLTAGAWRGYTF.

The CDR3 reads CASGGTGGSPLHF. Here the CDR3 DNA reads TGCGCCAGCGGGGGGACAGGGGGTTCACCCCTCCACTTT. The rearrangement joins TRBV10-2 to TRBJ1-6, with 11 bases identical to TRBD1. Germline V gives CDR1 WSHSY, CDR2 SAAADI. J was trimmed by 9 bases and V by 8 bases; bases with no gene match: 3. CDR3 size: 13 residues.

This clone was observed once. This chain uses TRBV5-1 with TRBJ2-3, with 11 bases aligning to TRBD2. Trimming cost V 0 bases and J 6 bases; bases outside gene matches: 6. Germline V CDR1 and CDR2: SGHRS, YFSETQ. The CDR3 contains 16 residues. The CDR3 nucleotides read TGCGCCAGCAGCTTGGGGGGACTAGCGGCGGTTGATACGCAGTATTTT. Translation gives CASSLGGLAAVDTQYF.

The V call is TRBV29-1, the J call TRBJ1-2; the match to TRBD1 covers 7 bases. This CDR3 has 12 amino acids. Trimming cost V 5 bases and J 3 bases; bases outside gene matches: 3. CDR1 and CDR2 from the germline V gene are SQVTM and ANQGSEA. The CDR3 bases are TGCAGCGTTCGGGGGACAGACTATGGCTACACCTTC. Residues: CSVRGTDYGYTF.

The chain is built from TRBV2 and TRBJ1-1; D gene uncertain. The CDR3 runs to 13 residues. Germline V gene lookup returns CDR1 SNHLY and CDR2 FYNNEI. With 6 bases removed from V and 0 bases from J, the gap between germline ends came to 8 bases. CDR3 in amino acids: CASSYQLNTEAFF. The CDR3 DNA is TGTGCCAGCAGCTACCAATTGAACACTGAAGCTTTCTTT.

The chain is built from TRBV5-6 and TRBJ1-2; 7 positions agree with TRBD1. V dropped 4 bases and J dropped 4; count of bases not matched to a gene: 7. This CDR3 contains 14 residues. Germline values: CDR1 SGHDT, CDR2 YYEEEE. In nucleotides, the CDR3 is TGTGCCAGCAGCGTGCTCCGGGACAGCTATGGCTACACCTTC. Amino acids: CASSVLRDSYGYTF. The full variable domain, rest sourced from reference TRBV5-6 and TRBJ1-2, is DAGVTQSPTHLIKTRGQQVTLRCSPKSGHDTVSWYQQALGQGPQFIFQYYEEEERQRGNFPDRFSGHQFPNYSSELNVNALLLGDSALYLCASSVLRDSYGYTFGSGTRLTVV.

This clone was detected once. The chain carries TRBV11-2 and TRBJ1-2; D gene uncertain. Germline V gene lookup returns CDR1 SGHAT and CDR2 FQNNGV. The CDR3 extends over 11 amino acids. V dropped 5 bases and J dropped 8 bases, with 9 bases sitting between them. CDR3 sequence (DNA): TGTGCCAGCAGCGGCGGGAGGGGCTACACCTTC. Encoded protein: CASSGGRGYTF.

The gene calls are TRBV6-5 and TRBJ1-1, with 9 bases aligning to TRBD1. The CDR3 covers 14 residues. Trimming cost V 7 bases and J 5 bases; bases outside gene matches: 8. Germline CDR1 reads MNHEY; CDR2 reads SVGAGI. The CDR3 protein is CASILTGGRTEAFF. The CDR3 region has the DNA TGTGCCAGCATTCTAACAGGGGGCAGGACTGAAGCTTTCTTT.

The gene calls are TRBV7-6 and TRBJ2-2; D remains ambiguous. Trimming removed 1 base from V and 5 bases from J, with 11 bases in between. The CDR3 consists of 15 residues. The germline gives CDR1 SGHVS, CDR2 FNYEAQ. As DNA, the CDR3 is TGTGCCAGCAGCTTAGGGTCTAGACGAACCGGGGAGCTGTTTTTT. Translating gives CASSLGSRRTGELFF.

The rearrangement uses TRBV18 and TRBJ1-1; possible D gene TRBD1, 6 bases. The CDR3 runs 15 residues. Germline assignment: CDR1 KGHSH and CDR2 LQKENI. The germline V and J ends were trimmed by 4 bases and 3 bases, with 15 bases remaining between them. The CDR3 coding sequence is TGTGCCAGCTCACTCGGGGGGGCAGGGGACACTGAAGCTTTCTTT. It translates to CASSLGGAGDTEAFF.

This clone was detected only a few times. This chain uses TRBV7-2 with TRBJ1-6, with D perhaps TRBD1 (5 bases). CDR1 SGHTA and CDR2 FQGNSA come from the germline V gene. V was pared by 4 bases and J by 8 bases, with 24 bases between. This CDR3 comprises 18 residues. CDR3: CASSSPRDFPSLDSPLHF. The CDR3, as DNA: TGTGCCAGCAGCTCCCCGCGGGACTTCCCGTCTTTGGATTCACCCCTCCACTTT. Full variable domain (remainder filled in from reference TRBV7-2 and TRBJ1-6): GAGVSQSPSNKVTEKGKDVELRCDPISGHTALYWYRQSLGQGLEFLIYFQGNSAPDKSGLPSDRFSAERTGGSVSTLTIQRTQQEDSAVYLCASSSPRDFPSLDSPLHFGNGTRLTVT.

V usage is TRBV6-5 and J usage is TRBJ2-1, with TRBD1 matching 10 bases. The germline V gene encodes CDR1 MNHEY and CDR2 SVGAGI. The trim removed 6 bases at V and 4 bases at J, leaving 6 bases unmatched. The CDR3 runs 15 residues. The chain's CDR3 is CASSRGTGVYNEQFF. CDR3 nucleotide sequence: TGTGCCAGCAGCCGGGGGACAGGGGTTTACAATGAGCAGTTCTTC.

The rearrangement uses TRBV30 and TRBJ2-4, with D maybe TRBD1 (5 bases). Trimming removed 0 bases from V and 8 bases from J, with 14 bases in between. The CDR3 spans 14 residues. Germline values: CDR1 GTSNPN, CDR2 SVGIG (reference sequence). CDR3 loop: CAWSVGPRGDIQYF. The CDR3 nucleotides read TGTGCCTGGAGTGTTGGACCTAGGGGTGACATTCAGTACTTC.

The CDR3 DNA follows: TGTGCCACAAAAATGGCAGCAGGCTATGGCTACACCTTC. Translated, it gives CATKMAAGYGYTF. This chain links TRBV3-1 (or the pseudogene TRBV3-2) with TRBJ1-2; D is unclear. Trimming removed 10 bases at V and 4 bases at J, with 16 bases between. CDR3 length equals 13 residues. The germline V gene has CDR1 LGHDT and CDR2 YNNKEL (reference sequence).

The chain employs TRBV10-3 and TRBJ1-1; a weak D match, TRBD1 (5 bases). Per the germline V gene, CDR1 is ENHRY and CDR2 is SYGVKD. The CDR3 loop spans 15 amino acids. V lost 7 bases and J 4 bases, leaving 19 bases between the germline ends. The CDR3 region is CAITSAGQGGTEAFF. The CDR3, as DNA: TGTGCCATCACCAGCGCAGGCCAGGGTGGCACTGAAGCTTTCTTT.

The J gene is TRBJ1-1, the V gene TRBV5-1; 7 nucleotides line up with TRBD1. The CDR3 length is 15 residues. Trimming cost V 3 bases and J 3 bases; bases outside gene matches: 8. From germline, CDR1 is SGHRS and CDR2 YFSETQ. CDR3 region: CASSWGQPGYTEAFF. As DNA, the CDR3 is TGCGCCAGCAGCTGGGGACAGCCCGGATACACTGAAGCTTTCTTT.

The V gene is TRBV7-6, the J gene TRBJ2-5; TRBD2 matches at 10 bases. V gave up 1 base and J gave up 5 bases; unmatched junction bases: 10. This CDR3 has 17 amino acids. CDR1 and CDR2 (germline): SGHVS, FNYEAQ. Here the CDR3 reads CASSLVQAGGFGETQYF. The CDR3 nucleotides read TGTGCCAGCAGCTTAGTCCAAGCGGGGGGGTTTGGCGAGACCCAGTACTTC.

The gene calls are TRBV6-5 and TRBJ1-6; 9 positions agree with TRBD1. Germline V gene data show CDR1 as MNHEY and CDR2 as SVGAGI. The CDR3 is made up of 13 amino acids. Germline trimming cut 7 bases from V and 11 bases from J; bases unmatched to any gene: 6. CDR3: CASMGTGTTPLHF. The CDR3 DNA follows: TGTGCCAGCATGGGGACAGGGACGACACCCCTCCACTTT.

The chain couples TRBV6-5 to TRBJ1-6, with TRBD1 matching over 8 bases. Germline-derived CDR1 and CDR2 are MNHEY and SVGAGI. The trim removed 6 bases at V and 10 bases at J, leaving 5 bases unmatched. The CDR3 runs to 13 residues. The CDR3 DNA reads TGTGCCAGCAGCGGACAGGGAGGGTCACCCCTCCACTTT. It yields the protein CASSGQGGSPLHF.

V usage is TRBV7-9 and J usage is TRBJ1-4, with D perhaps TRBD1 (5 bases). CDR1 SEHNR and CDR2 FQNEAQ come from the germline V gene (reference sequence). The CDR3 is 15 amino acids. Trimming cost V 2 bases and J 10 bases, with 17 bases left between them. The CDR3 coding sequence is TGTGCCAGCAGCTTAACAGGAACAAACCTGATAAAACTGTTTTTT. Amino acids: CASSLTGTNLIKLFF. The complete variable domain, with remaining parts taken from reference TRBV7-9 and TRBJ1-4, reads DTGVSQNPRHKITKRGQNVTFRCDPISEHNRLYWYRQTLGQGPEFLTYFQNEAQLEKSRLLSDRFSAERPKGSFSTLEIQRTEQGDSAMYLCASSLTGTNLIKLFFGSGTQLSVL.

This clone was found a few times. The J gene is TRBJ1-2, the V gene TRBV19, with 7 positions matching TRBD1. Looked up from germline, CDR1 is LNHDA and CDR2 is SQIVND (reference sequence). The CDR3 contains 15 residues. Trimming cost V 1 base and J 4 bases; bases outside gene matches: 6. CDR3 DNA: TGTGCCAGTAGTATAGGTACAGGGGTAGGCTATGGCTACACCTTC. Encoded protein: CASSIGTGVGYGYTF.

V is TRBV3-1 (or the pseudogene TRBV3-2) and J is TRBJ1-1; no reliable D call. The CDR3 is 15 residues long. Germline V CDR1 and CDR2: LGHDT, YNNKEL (reference sequence). The V gene lost 5 bases and the J gene lost 1 base, with 14 bases spanning the gap. CDR3 residues: CASSSLGRPNTEAFF. As DNA, the CDR3 is TGTGCCAGCAGCTCTCTCGGGAGGCCGAACACTGAAGCTTTCTTT.

The chain links TRBV24-1 to TRBJ1-1; 7 nucleotides line up with TRBD1. Unmatched junction bases numbered 2, after V lost 7 bases and J lost 1 base. The germline CDR1 and CDR2 sequences are KGHDR and SFDVKD. The CDR3 runs 13 residues. In nucleotides, the CDR3 is TGTGCCACCAGCCAGGGGGGGAACACTGAAGCTTTCTTT. It encodes CATSQGGNTEAFF.